This T cell receptor (beta chain) was recorded in a study of Graves' ophthalmopathy and Graves' hyperthyroidism. RNA transcripts provided the template for amplifying TCR beta CDR3 regions. First-round RT-PCR employed HTBI primers, with a second-round multiplex PCR after it. From the multiplex PCR reads, TCRdb called clonotypes with MiXCR, one entry per CDR3 protein. The data contain approximately 150,000 distinct CDR3 sequences, around 39% of them singletons. Findings and caveats of the study: The majority of expanded thyroid clonotypes above 0.001 frequency also occurred in blood.

The ends were cut back, 8 bases at V and 2 bases at J, with 15 bases in the middle. Germline-derived CDR1 and CDR2 are MNHEY and SVGAGI. This CDR3 contains 15 residues. Many counts were recorded for this clonotype. Its antigen is unidentified. The chain carries TRBV6-5 and TRBJ2-2; D may correspond to TRBD1 or TRBD2 (5 bases each). Sequencing was carried out using peripheral blood. The origin of this receptor is a man younger than 45 with Graves' ophthalmopathy. Here the CDR3 DNA reads TGTGCCAGCCAGGGCGGGCTAGATAACACCGGGGAGCTGTTTTTT. Amino acid sequence: CASQGGLDNTGELFF.